A single sample is the source of the 8 T cell receptor beta chains below, sequenced in a study of blood T cell repertoires in COVID-19. Method: immunoSEQ multiplex PCR; TCRdb's copy keeps in-frame clones and lacks some. The sample includes around 50,000 clones, 80% to 90% seen only once; the top ten take 3% to 3.5%. The sequenced material came from peripheral blood. The origin of the receptors is a human donor in a cohort sampled during active COVID-19.

The CDR3 DNA reads as TGTGCCAGCAGCCCCCAACAGGGTAGTAATCAGCCCCAGCATTTT. Protein product: CASSPQQGSNQPQHF. The chain uses TRBV7-2 and TRBJ1-5, with TRBD1 as a possible D gene (6 bases). The germline CDR1 and CDR2 sequences are SGHTA and FQGNSA. The CDR3 is made up of 15 amino acids. The V end lost 5 bases, the J end lost 4 bases, and 15 bases lay between the germline ends.

This chain links TRBV6-4 with TRBJ2-3; 10 bases fit TRBD2. Germline-derived CDR1 and CDR2 are MRHNA and SNTAGT. Germline trimming cut 7 bases from V and 1 base from J; bases unmatched to any gene: 17. This CDR3 contains 19 residues. CDR3 amino acids: CASKRAGAGGVWGTDTQYF. The CDR3 DNA reads TGTGCCAGCAAGAGAGCCGGAGCGGGAGGGGTATGGGGCACAGATACGCAGTATTTT.

This chain uses TRBV2 with TRBJ1-4, with 7 bases identical to TRBD1. Per germline, CDR1 SNHLY and CDR2 FYNNEI. This CDR3 has 13 amino acids. Trimming at V came to 8 bases and at J to 4 bases, leaving 4 bases not matched to a gene. The CDR3, as DNA: TGTGCCAGCTGCAGACAGGGTAATGAAAAACTGTTTTTT. It is translated as CASCRQGNEKLFF.

This chain joins TRBV6-5 and TRBJ2-7, with TRBD1 identical over 7 bases. With 6 bases clipped from V and 2 bases from J, the junction kept 4 bases outside the gene matches. There are 13 residues in the CDR3. Germline lookup yields CDR1 MNHEY and CDR2 SVGAGI. The CDR3 spells CASRRQGAYEQYF. DNA of the CDR3: TGTGCCAGCAGGAGACAGGGAGCCTACGAGCAGTACTTC.

The chain employs TRBV7-8 and TRBJ2-6, with a tentative D call TRBD2 (6 bases). Germline V lookup: CDR1 SGHVS, CDR2 FQNEAQ. The CDR3 is 15 amino acids. Trimming cost V 3 bases and J 2 bases, with 8 bases left between them. This CDR3 is CASSFREAGANVLTF. The CDR3 coding sequence is TGTGCCAGCAGCTTCAGGGAGGCTGGGGCCAACGTCCTGACTTTC.

The CDR3 region is CSVEGQGIRGYTF. Written as DNA, the CDR3 is TGCAGCGTTGAAGGGCAGGGGATTCGTGGCTACACCTTC. The V and J genes are TRBV29-1 and TRBJ1-2; D perhaps matches TRBD1 (6 bases). V was trimmed by 1 base and J by 7 bases, leaving 13 bases between them. Germline CDR1 reads SQVTM; CDR2 reads ANQGSEA. CDR3 size: 13 residues.

The rearrangement links TRBV10-3 to TRBJ2-7; D is uncertain. V was clipped by 0 bases and J by 0 bases, with 15 bases between them. The germline V gene has CDR1 ENHRY and CDR2 SYGVKD. The CDR3 sequence is 17 residues long. The CDR3 DNA reads as TGTGCCATCAGTGAGTCGAGTAGAGCTTTGGTCTCCTACGAGCAGTACTTC. Protein: CAISESSRALVSYEQYF.

This clone was detected only a few times. V usage is TRBV6-6 and J usage is TRBJ2-7; D may be TRBD1 (6 bases). Trimming took off 3 bases at V and 3 bases at J, with 9 bases between the two ends. Germline CDR1 MNHNY, CDR2 SVGAGI (reference sequence). The CDR3 is 13 amino acids. The CDR3: CASSYDRRYEQYF. The CDR3 DNA follows: TGTGCCAGCAGTTATGACAGGCGCTACGAGCAGTACTTC.